This T cell receptor (beta chain) was captured in a study of T-cell reconstitution after alpha-beta-depleted transplantation in children. Study-level points and caveats: Where some patients showed high TCRbeta diversity at day 60, it came from recipient T cells and thymic progenitors that had survived. It was newly produced T cells that mostly accounted for T-cell counts and diversity one year after transplant.

Unique molecular identifiers were incorporated during preparation of the TCRbeta library. TCRdb recomputed calls from the PCR reads with MiXCR, one row per CDR3 protein. The table shows hundreds of thousands of distinct CDR3 sequences, with about 24% occurring only once. As regards this clonotype: The antigen remains undetermined.

The ends were cut back, 5 bases at V and 0 bases at J, with 14 bases in the middle. This CDR3 region has 15 residues. Germline CDR1 SEHNR, CDR2 FQNEAQ (reference sequence). Specimen: PBMCs, mostly from graft donor cells, collected 360 days after TCRalphabeta/CD19-depleted stem cell transplant. The rearrangement uses TRBV7-9 and TRBJ2-7; D remains ambiguous. The TCR sequence derives from a female patient aged 2-9 years who had a stem cell transplant for congenital amegakaryocytic thrombocytopenia, so the T cells may come from the graft donor. The CDR3 DNA follows: TGTGCCAGCAGCCAGGTCTTGGGCACCTCCTACGAGCAGTACTTC. Its translation: CASSQVLGTSYEQYF.